A single sample is the source of the 29 T cell receptor beta chains below, sequenced in a study of blood T cell repertoires in COVID-19. Profiled with immunoSEQ multiplex PCR; TCRdb holds only in-frame clones, not every one. In the table there are under 200,000 clones, over 75% of which are singletons. Sequences were obtained from peripheral blood. Every receptor here comes from a man in his sixties or seventies with active or convalescent COVID-19.

V usage is TRBV2 and J usage is TRBJ2-3; TRBD2 agrees at 8 bases. Germline values: CDR1 SNHLY, CDR2 FYNNEI. Germline trimming cut 5 bases from V and 3 bases from J; bases unmatched to any gene: 7. The CDR3 is 15 amino acids. CDR3 in amino acids: CASSSSSGHTDTQYF. The CDR3 DNA reads as TGTGCCAGCAGTAGTTCTAGCGGGCATACAGATACGCAGTATTTT. Based on the CDR3 plus reference TRBV2 and TRBJ2-3, the full variable domain is EPEVTQTPSHQVTQMGQEVILRCVPISNHLYFYWYRQILGQKVEFLVSFYNNEISEKSEIFDDQFSVERPDGSNFTLKIRSTKLEDSAMYFCASSSSSGHTDTQYFGPGTRLTVL.

The chain links TRBV11-2 to TRBJ1-1, with D unresolved. CDR3 length: 15 amino acids. CDR1 SGHAT and CDR2 FQNNGV come from the germline V gene. V was shortened by 5 bases and J by 1 base, with 14 bases between the two germline ends. CDR3 amino acids: CASSLSVGGNTEAFF. The CDR3 nucleotides read TGTGCCAGCAGCCTTTCGGTTGGTGGGAACACTGAAGCTTTCTTT.

The V gene is TRBV10-1, the J gene TRBJ2-7; the match to TRBD2 covers 14 bases. This CDR3 spans 15 amino acids. CDR1 WNHNN and CDR2 SYGVQD come from the germline V gene (reference sequence). Losses at the gene ends were 2 bases for V and 4 bases for J; bases not matched to a gene: 1. CDR3 nucleotides: TGCGCCAGCAGTGAGGGGACTAGCGGGGGATACGAGCAGTACTTC. Its translation: CASSEGTSGGYEQYF.

This chain joins TRBV7-9 and TRBJ2-3; unclear D gene. V shed 1 base and J shed 6 bases, with 11 bases lying between them. The CDR3 runs 14 residues. Germline V gene sequence: CDR1 SEHNR, CDR2 FQNEAQ (reference sequence). CDR3 residues: CASSLGAPPDTQYF. DNA for the CDR3: TGTGCCAGCAGCTTAGGGGCCCCCCCGGATACGCAGTATTTT.

This clone was seen a single time. V usage is TRBV5-1 and J usage is TRBJ2-1; TRBD2 is a possible D gene (6 bases). Germline CDR1 reads SGHRS; CDR2 reads YFSETQ. CDR3 length: 14 amino acids. Trimming took 3 bases from V and 7 from J, leaving 14 bases between them. CDR3 coding DNA: TGCGCCAGCAGCTGGTCTTGGGAGGCTAATGAGCAGTTCTTC. This sequence encodes CASSWSWEANEQFF.

The CDR3 coding sequence is TGTGCCAGCAGCTTGGAGCAGGGGGGAGCTTCACCCCTCCACTTT. Translating gives CASSLEQGGASPLHF. This chain connects TRBV5-4 to TRBJ1-6, with 7 bases matching TRBD1. Germline V gives CDR1 SGHNT, CDR2 YYREEE (reference sequence). The CDR3 is made up of 15 amino acids. V gave up 0 bases and J gave up 9 bases; unmatched junction bases: 6.

This chain joins TRBV2 and TRBJ1-1, with D hard to call. V was cut by 4 bases and J by 5 bases, with 11 bases left in between. This CDR3 comprises 13 residues. Germline CDR1 is SNHLY and CDR2 is FYNNEI. As DNA, the CDR3 is TGTGCCAGCAGTGTGGCAGGTGGGACTGAAGCTTTCTTT. This gives the protein CASSVAGGTEAFF.

This CDR3 is CASSQAPSSYEQYF. CDR3 bases: TGTGCCAGCAGCCAAGCCCCGAGCTCCTACGAGCAGTACTTC. V is TRBV3-1 (or the pseudogene TRBV3-2) and J is TRBJ2-7; no firm D call. The CDR3 consists of 14 residues. The ends were cut back, 1 base at V and 0 bases at J, with 7 bases in the middle. Germline V gene sequence: CDR1 LGHDT, CDR2 YNNKEL (reference sequence).

This chain connects TRBV5-8 to TRBJ2-5; TRBD1 matches 10 bases. Trimming cost V 3 bases and J 4 bases; bases outside gene matches: 3. Germline loops: CDR1 SGHTS, CDR2 YDEGEE. This CDR3 comprises 14 residues. The CDR3 sequence: CASSSRTGGETQYF. DNA of the CDR3: TGTGCCAGCAGCTCGAGGACAGGGGGAGAGACCCAGTACTTC. Full variable domain (outside the CDR3, taken from reference TRBV5-8 and TRBJ2-5): EAGVTQSPTHLIKTRGQQATLRCSPISGHTSVYWYQQALGLGLQFLLWYDEGEERNRGNFPPRFSGRQFPNYSSELNVNALELEDSALYLCASSSRTGGETQYFGPGTRLLVL.

The V and J genes are TRBV2 and TRBJ2-1; D unresolved. The V end lost 4 bases, the J end lost 5 bases, and 12 bases lay between the germline ends. This CDR3 is 14 amino acids long. Per the germline V gene, CDR1 is SNHLY and CDR2 is FYNNEI. In DNA, the CDR3 is TGTGCCAGCAGTGTTAGTAGTCCGGACAATGAGCAGTTCTTC. Translating it yields CASSVSSPDNEQFF.

CDR3 DNA: TGTGCCTGGGGAACCGGGACACGAGGTGAAAAACTGTTTTTT. Protein: CAWGTGTRGEKLFF. The rearrangement joins TRBV30 to TRBJ1-4, with a tentative D call TRBD1 (6 bases). V was cut by 5 bases and J by 7 bases, with 17 bases left in between. The CDR3 covers 14 residues. Per the germline V gene, CDR1 is GTSNPN and CDR2 is SVGIG (reference sequence).

The chain has TRBV5-6 and TRBJ2-5; TRBD1 matches at 8 bases. Germline CDR1 and CDR2: SGHDT and YYEEEE. This CDR3 spans 14 amino acids. The junction had 6 bases not matched to a gene; V was cut back by 4 bases and J by 4 bases. The CDR3 DNA reads TGTGCCAGCAGCCCCCGGGACAGGCGAGAGACCCAGTACTTC. Its protein product is CASSPRDRRETQYF.

This clone was seen more than once but under ten times. The J gene is TRBJ2-1, the V gene TRBV5-6, with 7 bases matching TRBD2. The CDR3 length is 16 residues. CDR1 and CDR2 (germline): SGHDT, YYEEEE. Trimming took 2 bases from V and 0 from J; bases not matched to a gene: 5. The CDR3 nucleotides are TGTGCCAGCAGCTTCGGGGGGAGTCGCTCCTACAATGAGCAGTTCTTC. Amino acid sequence: CASSFGGSRSYNEQFF.

J is TRBJ1-1 and V is TRBV6-4, with D possibly being TRBD1 (5 bases). CDR3 size: 10 residues. Trimming took off 9 bases at V and 4 bases at J, with 6 bases between the two ends. CDR1 MRHNA and CDR2 SNTAGT come from the germline V gene. CDR3 residues: CARGGTEAFF. CDR3 in DNA: TGTGCCAGGGGGGGCACTGAAGCTTTCTTT.

This clone was counted a few times. J is TRBJ1-5 and V is TRBV21-1; the table gives TRBD1 as D, unverified against the DNA. TRBV21-1 is a listed pseudogene. This CDR3 is 23 amino acids long. CDR3 protein: CASSYPTEGLGDREIHSNQPQHF. The CDR3 coding sequence is TGTGCCAGCAGCTACCCAACCGAGGGTTTAGGGGACAGAGAAATTCATAGCAATCAGCCCCAGCATTTT.

This clone was seen a handful of times. V usage is TRBV10-1 and J usage is TRBJ2-5; 10 bases agree with TRBD1. The V gene end was trimmed by 3 bases and the J gene end by 5 bases; junction bases not matched to a gene: 9. The CDR3 contains 16 residues. Germline V gene sequence: CDR1 WNHNN, CDR2 SYGVQD (reference sequence). Here the CDR3 reads CASSEYRDRGGETQYF. CDR3 nucleotide sequence: TGCGCCAGCAGTGAATACCGGGACAGGGGTGGTGAGACCCAGTACTTC.

Only a few counts were recorded for this clone. The V gene is TRBV2, the J gene TRBJ1-2; 9 positions match TRBD1. With 3 bases clipped from V and 2 bases from J, the junction kept 4 bases outside the gene matches. Germline V gene sequence: CDR1 SNHLY, CDR2 FYNNEI. This CDR3 has 15 residues. The CDR3 loop is CASSEGQGPNYGYTF. CDR3 sequence (DNA): TGTGCCAGCAGTGAGGGACAGGGCCCAAACTATGGCTACACCTTC.

The rearrangement joins TRBV4-1 to TRBJ1-6, with 7 bases lining up with TRBD1. CDR1 MGHRA and CDR2 YSYEKL come from the germline V gene. The CDR3 runs to 17 residues. After removal of 2 bases from V and 6 bases from J, the junction contained 10 bases not matched to a gene. CDR3 region: CASSQIPTGAGNSPLHF. The CDR3 DNA is TGCGCCAGCAGCCAAATCCCTACAGGGGCAGGTAATTCACCCCTCCACTTT.

The J gene is TRBJ2-7, the V gene TRBV7-6; a possible D gene is TRBD1 (5 bases). Between the trimmed V and J ends, which lost 2 bases and 6 bases, there was a span of 11 bases. The CDR3 contains 13 residues. The germline V gene has CDR1 SGHVS and CDR2 FNYEAQ. The DNA of the CDR3 is TGTGCCAGCAGCTTAAGCCGACAGAGCGAGCAGTACTTC. This gives the protein CASSLSRQSEQYF.

This sequence joins TRBV6-5 and TRBJ2-1; 15 nucleotides agree with TRBD2. This CDR3 is 15 amino acids long. Germline V gene data show CDR1 as MNHEY and CDR2 as SVGAGI. V lost 8 bases and J lost 9; bases outside the gene matches: 8. This chain's CDR3 is CASWGLAGGRGEQFF. CDR3 DNA sequence: TGTGCCAGCTGGGGACTAGCGGGGGGTCGGGGTGAGCAGTTCTTC.

The chain couples TRBV11-3 to TRBJ2-3; TRBD2 matches 15 bases. CDR1 is SGHNT and CDR2 is YENEEA in the germline V gene. Trimming cost V 4 bases and J 4 bases; bases outside gene matches: 3. The CDR3 contains 16 residues. CDR3 loop: CASSSGLAGGPDTQYF. CDR3 nucleotide sequence: TGTGCCAGCAGCTCGGGACTAGCGGGAGGCCCAGATACGCAGTATTTT.

This clone came up once. The rearrangement links TRBV9 to TRBJ2-3, with D hard to call. Germline-derived CDR1 and CDR2 are SGDLS and YYNGEE. CDR3 length: 12 residues. Trimming took 3 bases from V and 2 from J, leaving 4 bases between them. The CDR3 protein is CASSAFTDTQYF. The DNA for the CDR3 is TGTGCCAGCAGCGCATTCACAGATACGCAGTATTTT.

V is TRBV18 and J is TRBJ1-1; no clear D. The CDR3 contains 14 residues. In germline, CDR1 is KGHSH, CDR2 LQKENI. V was pared by 6 bases and J by 4 bases, with 15 bases between. As DNA, the CDR3 is TGTGCCAGCTCCCCCACACATCGAGGCACTGAAGCTTTCTTT. This sequence encodes CASSPTHRGTEAFF. The entire variable domain, with the rest obtained from reference TRBV18 and TRBJ1-1, is as follows: NAGVMQNPRHLVRRRGQEARLRCSPMKGHSHVYWYRQLPEEGLKFMVYLQKENIIDESGMPKERFSAEFPKEGPSILRIQQVVRGDSAAYFCASSPTHRGTEAFFGQGTRLTVV.

The chain has TRBV11-2 and TRBJ2-1; perhaps TRBD2 as D (6 bases). V was trimmed by 6 bases and J by 4 bases, leaving 16 bases between them. This CDR3 has 15 residues. Germline assignment: CDR1 SGHAT and CDR2 FQNNGV. The CDR3 nucleotides read TGTGCCAGCAGTCCGGGACTCAGCCTTTACAATGAGCAGTTCTTC. As protein: CASSPGLSLYNEQFF.

The chain links TRBV6-5 to TRBJ1-1; 7 positions match TRBD1. J gave up 4 bases and V 8 bases, and 10 bases lay outside the gene matches. The CDR3 sequence is 14 residues long. Looked up from germline, CDR1 is MNHEY and CDR2 is SVGAGI. The CDR3 protein is CASAYRGAGTEAFF. The CDR3 region has the DNA TGTGCCAGCGCCTACAGGGGCGCCGGCACTGAAGCTTTCTTT.

The chain is built from TRBV20-1 and TRBJ1-5, with D perhaps matching TRBD1 (5 bases). Trimming took 3 bases from V and 4 from J, leaving 13 bases between them. The V gene's germline CDR1 is DFQATT and CDR2 SNEGSKA (reference sequence). The CDR3 length is 14 residues. The CDR3 reads CSASAGPENQPQHF. CDR3 in DNA: TGCAGTGCTAGTGCAGGGCCGGAGAATCAGCCCCAGCATTTT.

The chain has TRBV5-5 and TRBJ1-2; TRBD1 agrees at 9 bases. This CDR3 has 15 residues. V was clipped by 4 bases and J by 0 bases; unmatched bases: 4. CDR1 and CDR2 (germline): SGHKS, YYEKEE (reference sequence). The chain's CDR3 is CASSPGQGANYGYTF. The DNA for the CDR3 is TGTGCCAGCAGCCCGGGACAGGGAGCTAACTATGGCTACACCTTC.

The chain links TRBV5-1 to TRBJ2-7, with 10 bases that match TRBD1. CDR1 and CDR2 from the germline V gene are SGHRS and YFSETQ. This CDR3 is 15 amino acids long. V lost 3 bases to trimming and J lost 6 bases; unmatched junction nucleotides: 9. Written as DNA, the CDR3 is TGCGCCAGCAGCTCCCAGGCGGGACAGGGGCTCGAGCAGTACTTC. As protein: CASSSQAGQGLEQYF. The entire variable domain, with the rest obtained from reference TRBV5-1 and TRBJ2-7, is as follows: KAGVTQTPRYLIKTRGQQVTLSCSPISGHRSVSWYQQTPGQGLQFLFEYFSETQRNKGNFPGRFSGRQFSNSRSEMNVSTLELGDSALYLCASSSQAGQGLEQYFGPGTRLTVT.

This rearrangement joins TRBV7-2 to TRBJ2-1; TRBD2 matches at 9 bases. V gave up 5 bases and J gave up 4 bases; unmatched junction bases: 6. This CDR3 spans 15 amino acids. CDR1 and CDR2 from the germline V gene are SGHTA and FQGNSA. This chain's CDR3 is CASSRSGGSYNEQFF. The CDR3 region has the DNA TGTGCCAGCAGCCGTAGCGGGGGAAGTTACAATGAGCAGTTCTTC.